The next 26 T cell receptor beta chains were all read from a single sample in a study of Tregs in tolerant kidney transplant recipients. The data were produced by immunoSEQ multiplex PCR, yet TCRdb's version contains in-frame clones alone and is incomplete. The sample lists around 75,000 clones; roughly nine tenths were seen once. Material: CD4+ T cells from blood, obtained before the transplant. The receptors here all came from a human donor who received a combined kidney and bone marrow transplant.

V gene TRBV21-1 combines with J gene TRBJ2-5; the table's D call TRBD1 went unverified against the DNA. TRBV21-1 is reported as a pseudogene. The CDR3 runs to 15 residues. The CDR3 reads CASSKEEQGQETQYF. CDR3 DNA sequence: TGTGCCAGCAGCAAAGAGGAACAGGGCCAAGAGACCCAGTACTTC.

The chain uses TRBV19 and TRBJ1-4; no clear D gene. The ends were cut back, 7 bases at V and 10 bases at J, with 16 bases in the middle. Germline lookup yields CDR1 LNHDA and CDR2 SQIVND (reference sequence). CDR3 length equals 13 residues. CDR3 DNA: TGTGCCAGTACCCTTCCGGGTCACCCAAAACTGTTTTTT. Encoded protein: CASTLPGHPKLFF.

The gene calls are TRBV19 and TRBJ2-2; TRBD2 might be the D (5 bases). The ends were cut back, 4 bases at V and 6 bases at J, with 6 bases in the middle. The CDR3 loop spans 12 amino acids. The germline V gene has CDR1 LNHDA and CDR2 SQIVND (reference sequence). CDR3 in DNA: TGTGCCAGTAGTACGAGGGCCGGGGAGCTGTTTTTT. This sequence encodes CASSTRAGELFF.

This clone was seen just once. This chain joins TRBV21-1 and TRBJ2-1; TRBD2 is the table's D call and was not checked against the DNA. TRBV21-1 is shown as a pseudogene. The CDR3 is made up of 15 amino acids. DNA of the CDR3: TGTGCCAGCAGCAAGCGGGAGGCCTTCTACAATGAGCAGTTCTTC. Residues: CASSKREAFYNEQFF.

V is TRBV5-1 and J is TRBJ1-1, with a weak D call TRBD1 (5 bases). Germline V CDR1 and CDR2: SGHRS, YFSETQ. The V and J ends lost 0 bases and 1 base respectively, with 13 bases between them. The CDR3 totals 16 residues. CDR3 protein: CASSLGRQNQNTEAFF. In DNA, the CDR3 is TGCGCCAGCAGCTTGGGCCGACAGAACCAGAACACTGAAGCTTTCTTT. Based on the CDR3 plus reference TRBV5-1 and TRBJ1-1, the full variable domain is KAGVTQTPRYLIKTRGQQVTLSCSPISGHRSVSWYQQTPGQGLQFLFEYFSETQRNKGNFPGRFSGRQFSNSRSEMNVSTLELGDSALYLCASSLGRQNQNTEAFFGQGTRLTVV.

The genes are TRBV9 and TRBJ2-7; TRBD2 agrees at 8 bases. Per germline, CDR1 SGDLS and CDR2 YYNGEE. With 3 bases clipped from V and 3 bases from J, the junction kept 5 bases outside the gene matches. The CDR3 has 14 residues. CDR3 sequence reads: CASSEGLGFYEQYF. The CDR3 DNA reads TGTGCCAGCAGCGAGGGACTAGGGTTCTACGAGCAGTACTTC.

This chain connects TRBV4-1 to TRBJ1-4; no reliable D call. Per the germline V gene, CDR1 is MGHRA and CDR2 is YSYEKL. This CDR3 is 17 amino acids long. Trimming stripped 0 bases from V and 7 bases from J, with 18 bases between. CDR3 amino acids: CASSQEGRGRWGEKLFF. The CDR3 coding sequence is TGCGCCAGCAGCCAAGAGGGTCGCGGGCGATGGGGTGAAAAACTGTTTTTT.

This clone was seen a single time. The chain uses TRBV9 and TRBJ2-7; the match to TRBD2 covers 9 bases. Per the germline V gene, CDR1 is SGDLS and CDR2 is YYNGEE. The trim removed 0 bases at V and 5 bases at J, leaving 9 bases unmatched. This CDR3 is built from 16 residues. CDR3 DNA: TGTGCCAGCAGCGTAGAGGTTAGCGGGGGAGCTAACGAGCAGTACTTC. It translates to CASSVEVSGGANEQYF.

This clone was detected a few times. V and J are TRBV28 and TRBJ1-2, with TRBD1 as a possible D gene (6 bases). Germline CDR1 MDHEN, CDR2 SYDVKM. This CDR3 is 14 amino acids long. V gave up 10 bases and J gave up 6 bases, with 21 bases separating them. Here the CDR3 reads CATVRDTPLHGYTF. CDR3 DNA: TGTGCCACCGTACGGGACACCCCTCTGCATGGCTACACCTTC.

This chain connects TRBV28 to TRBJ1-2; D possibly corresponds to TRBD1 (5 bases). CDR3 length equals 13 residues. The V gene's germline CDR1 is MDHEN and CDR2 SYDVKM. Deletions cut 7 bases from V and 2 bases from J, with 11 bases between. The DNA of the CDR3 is TGTGCCAGCACCCCCCGGGGGAACTATGGCTACACCTTC. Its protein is CASTPRGNYGYTF.

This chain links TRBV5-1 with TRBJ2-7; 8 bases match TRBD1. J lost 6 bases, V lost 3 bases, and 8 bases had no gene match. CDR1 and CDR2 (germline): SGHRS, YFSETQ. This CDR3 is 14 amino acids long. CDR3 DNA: TGCGCCAGCAGCTCCCAAACTACAGGGGGCGAGCAGTACTTC. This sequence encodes CASSSQTTGGEQYF. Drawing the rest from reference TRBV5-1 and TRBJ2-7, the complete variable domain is KAGVTQTPRYLIKTRGQQVTLSCSPISGHRSVSWYQQTPGQGLQFLFEYFSETQRNKGNFPGRFSGRQFSNSRSEMNVSTLELGDSALYLCASSSQTTGGEQYFGPGTRLTVT.

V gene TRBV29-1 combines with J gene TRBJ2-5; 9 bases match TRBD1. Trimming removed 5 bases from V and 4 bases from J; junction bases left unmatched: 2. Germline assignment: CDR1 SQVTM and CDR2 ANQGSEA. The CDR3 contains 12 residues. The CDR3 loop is CSVRTGAETQYF. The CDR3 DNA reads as TGCAGCGTTCGGACAGGGGCAGAGACCCAGTACTTC.

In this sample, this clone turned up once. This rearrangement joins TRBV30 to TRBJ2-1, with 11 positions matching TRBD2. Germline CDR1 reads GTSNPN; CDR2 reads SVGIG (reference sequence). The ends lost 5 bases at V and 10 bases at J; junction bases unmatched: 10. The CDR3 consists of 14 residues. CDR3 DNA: TGTGCCTGGGAGACTAGCGGGGTCGTCCAAGAGCAGTTCTTC. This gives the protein CAWETSGVVQEQFF.

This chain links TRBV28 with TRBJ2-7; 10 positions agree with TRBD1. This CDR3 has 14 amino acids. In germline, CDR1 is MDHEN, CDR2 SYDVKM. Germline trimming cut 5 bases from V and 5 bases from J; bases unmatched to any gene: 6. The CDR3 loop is CASSTGTGDHEQYF. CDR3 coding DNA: TGTGCCAGCAGTACCGGGACAGGGGACCACGAGCAGTACTTC.

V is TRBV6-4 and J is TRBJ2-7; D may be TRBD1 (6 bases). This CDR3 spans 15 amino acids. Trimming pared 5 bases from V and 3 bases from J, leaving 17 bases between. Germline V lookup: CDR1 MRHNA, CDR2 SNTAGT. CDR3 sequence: CASSPLWKGVYEQYF. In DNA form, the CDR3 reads TGTGCCAGCAGTCCACTCTGGAAGGGGGTCTACGAGCAGTACTTC.

This chain's CDR3 is CATNLGQVGPYEQYF. DNA of the CDR3: TGTGCCACAAACCTGGGACAGGTCGGGCCCTACGAGCAGTACTTC. The chain employs TRBV10-3 and TRBJ2-7; 8 bases are shared with TRBD1. CDR3 length: 15 residues. CDR1 is ENHRY, CDR2 SYGVKD, per germline. V was pared by 10 bases and J by 2 bases, with 13 bases of the junction left unmatched.

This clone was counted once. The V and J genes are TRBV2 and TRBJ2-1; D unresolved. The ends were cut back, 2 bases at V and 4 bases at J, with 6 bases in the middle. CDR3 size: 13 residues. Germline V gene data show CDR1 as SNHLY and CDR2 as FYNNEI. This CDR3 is CASSERLYNEQFF. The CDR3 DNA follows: TGTGCCAGCAGTGAAAGACTTTACAATGAGCAGTTCTTC.

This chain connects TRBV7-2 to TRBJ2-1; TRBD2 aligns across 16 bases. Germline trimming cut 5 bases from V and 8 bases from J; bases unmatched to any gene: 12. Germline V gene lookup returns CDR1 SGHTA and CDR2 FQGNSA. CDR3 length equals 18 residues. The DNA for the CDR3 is TGTGCCAGCAGCCAGTGGGGGACGGGACTAGCGGGAGGGGATGAGCAGTTCTTC. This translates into CASSQWGTGLAGGDEQFF.

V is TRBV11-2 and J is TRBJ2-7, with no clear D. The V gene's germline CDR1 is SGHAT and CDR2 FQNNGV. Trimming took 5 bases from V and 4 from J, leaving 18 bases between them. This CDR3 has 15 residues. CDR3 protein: CASSPLGNSRYEQYF. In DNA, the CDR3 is TGTGCCAGCAGCCCCCTTGGCAACAGTCGATACGAGCAGTACTTC.

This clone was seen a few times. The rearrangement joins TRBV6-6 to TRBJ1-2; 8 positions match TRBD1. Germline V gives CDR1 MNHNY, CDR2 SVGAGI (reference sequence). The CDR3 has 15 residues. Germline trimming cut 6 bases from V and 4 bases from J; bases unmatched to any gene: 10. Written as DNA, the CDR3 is TGTGCCAGCAGCAACCAAGGGACAGGTCTCTATGGCTACACCTTC. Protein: CASSNQGTGLYGYTF.

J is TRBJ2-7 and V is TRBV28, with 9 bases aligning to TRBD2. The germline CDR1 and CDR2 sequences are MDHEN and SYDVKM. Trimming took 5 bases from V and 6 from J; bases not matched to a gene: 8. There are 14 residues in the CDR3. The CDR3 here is CASSRGASGTEQYF. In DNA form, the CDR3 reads TGTGCCAGCAGTAGGGGGGCTAGCGGGACCGAGCAGTACTTC.

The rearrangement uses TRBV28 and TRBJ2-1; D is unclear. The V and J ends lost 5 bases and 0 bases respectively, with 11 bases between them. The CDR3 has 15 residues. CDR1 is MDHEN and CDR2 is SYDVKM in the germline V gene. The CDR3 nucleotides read TGTGCCAGCAGTAAGACCCAGGACTCCTACAATGAGCAGTTCTTC. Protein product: CASSKTQDSYNEQFF.

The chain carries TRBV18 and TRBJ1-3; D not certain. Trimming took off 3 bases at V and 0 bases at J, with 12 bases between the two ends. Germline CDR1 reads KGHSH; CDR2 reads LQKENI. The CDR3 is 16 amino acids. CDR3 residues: CASSPQVSVSGNTIYF. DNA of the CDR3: TGTGCCAGCTCACCCCAAGTCTCGGTCTCTGGAAACACCATATATTTT.

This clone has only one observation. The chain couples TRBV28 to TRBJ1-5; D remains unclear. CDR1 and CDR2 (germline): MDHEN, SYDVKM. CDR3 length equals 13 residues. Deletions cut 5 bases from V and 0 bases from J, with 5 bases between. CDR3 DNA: TGTGCCAGCAGTCAGGATAGCAATCAGCCCCAGCATTTT. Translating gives CASSQDSNQPQHF.

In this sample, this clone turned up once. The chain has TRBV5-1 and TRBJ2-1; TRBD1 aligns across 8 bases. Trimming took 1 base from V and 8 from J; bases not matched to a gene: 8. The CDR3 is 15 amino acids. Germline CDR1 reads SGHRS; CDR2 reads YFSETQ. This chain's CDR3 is CASSLRTGISDEQFF. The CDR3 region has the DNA TGCGCCAGCAGCTTGAGGACAGGGATCTCGGATGAGCAGTTCTTC.

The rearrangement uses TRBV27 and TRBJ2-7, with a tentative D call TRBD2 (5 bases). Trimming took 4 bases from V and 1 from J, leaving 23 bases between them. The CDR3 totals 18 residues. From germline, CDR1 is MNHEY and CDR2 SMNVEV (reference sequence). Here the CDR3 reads CASSYKSGDIPYSYEQYF. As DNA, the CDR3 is TGTGCCAGCAGTTATAAAAGCGGCGATATCCCCTATTCCTACGAGCAGTACTTC.